This TCR beta chain is drawn from a study of blood T cell repertoires in COVID-19. Study details: Some COVID-19 samples were acute and others convalescent; all came from the United States, Italy and Spain. Nucleic acid was either cDNA or gDNA, and it came from T cells, B-cell-depleted T cells, or PBMCs.

Germline loops: CDR1 MNHEY, CDR2 SMNVEV (reference sequence). The trim removed 7 bases at V and 11 bases at J, leaving 17 bases unmatched. The CDR3 contains 15 residues. As handled by the study authors: Amplification of reference gene primers provided the estimated nucleated cell counts. Libraries were prepared by immunoSEQ multiplex PCR; TCRdb keeps only in-frame clonotypes and omits some of them. V, J and clone size were drawn from that table, and D and trimming were deduced from the DNA. The sample has about 140,000 clones; more than 60% are singletons. This sequence originates from a woman aged 55 to 70 with acute or convalescent COVID-19. The J gene is TRBJ2-1, the V gene TRBV27; 7 positions match TRBD1. Sequencing input: peripheral blood. The CDR3 DNA is TGTGCCAGCACCCCCGTGACAGGGTATGTCTCTCAGCAGTTCTTC. Its protein is CASTPVTGYVSQQFF.